The 21 T cell receptor beta chains listed next were all sequenced from one sample in a study of Ad26.COV2.S vaccination and SARS-CoV-2 variants (dated by TCRdb to about 2021). Sample treatment or condition, as interpreted from the label and publication: about 20 received Ad26.COV2.S at low or high dose, single or two shots; 5 received placebo; per-sample allocation not given. Repertoires of vaccine and placebo recipients were sequenced from samples taken on day 63 after the first injection. Libraries were constructed by the immunoSEQ multiplex PCR assay. Imported from immuneACCESS, the table was reduced by TCRdb to in-frame sequences with V and J called. These copies leave out some clones; in studies compared against another copy, an unresolved V gene accounts for under half, and the cause of the remainder is not known. This sample comprises 300,000 to 500,000 clones, 80% to 90% of them detected only once. In total, the top ten clones hold around 3.4% of the sample.

The sample in question was peripheral blood, obtained in a trial of Ad26.COV2.S vaccine versus placebo. The receptors were gathered from a person aged 18 to 65 who received the Ad26.COV2.S COVID-19 vaccine or a placebo.

The V gene is TRBV6-2 or TRBV6-3, the J gene TRBJ1-1, with 9 bases identical to TRBD1. There are 16 residues in the CDR3. V shed 2 bases and J 4 bases; nucleotides not matched to a gene: 8. Germline-derived CDR1 and CDR2 are MNHEY and SVGEGT. The CDR3 loop is CASSYTPTGGSTEAFF. In nucleotides, the CDR3 is TGTGCCAGCAGTTACACCCCGACAGGGGGAAGCACTGAAGCTTTCTTT.

The chain couples TRBV5-1 to TRBJ2-1; TRBD1 is a possible D gene (6 bases). Trimming removed 4 bases from V and 7 bases from J, with 18 bases in between. Germline-derived CDR1 and CDR2 are SGHRS and YFSETQ. The CDR3 contains 15 residues. The CDR3 is CASSPGHRERNEQFF. The DNA for the CDR3 is TGCGCCAGCAGCCCCGGCCACAGGGAGCGTAATGAGCAGTTCTTC.

The chain uses TRBV7-2 and TRBJ2-1; D is unclear. The V gene lost 1 base and the J gene lost 5 bases, with 12 bases spanning the gap. The length of the CDR3 is 15 residues. Germline CDR1 reads SGHTA; CDR2 reads FQGNSA. CDR3: CASSLDAAYNNEQFF. The CDR3 DNA follows: TGTGCCAGCAGCTTAGATGCCGCCTATAACAATGAGCAGTTCTTC.

The chain has TRBV6-5 and TRBJ2-1; 11 bases are a match to TRBD2. V was pared by 4 bases and J by 2 bases, with 1 base of the junction left unmatched. The germline V gene encodes CDR1 MNHEY and CDR2 SVGAGI. The CDR3 is 15 residues long. CDR3 amino acids: CASSLAGGTYNEQFF. The DNA of the CDR3 is TGTGCCAGCAGTTTAGCGGGGGGGACCTACAATGAGCAGTTCTTC.

The rearrangement uses TRBV4-2 and TRBJ2-3; 7 nucleotides line up with TRBD2. The CDR3 is 20 amino acids. J lost 1 base, V lost 1 base, and 17 bases had no gene match. From germline, CDR1 is LGHNA and CDR2 YNFKEQ. The CDR3 region has the DNA TGTGCCAGCAGCCAAGTCCCCCTGGATCCGGGGGGAACGGGCACAGATACGCAGTATTTT. Translating gives CASSQVPLDPGGTGTDTQYF.

The chain recombines TRBV12-1 with TRBJ2-7. TRBV12-1 is annotated as a pseudogene. The length of the CDR3 is 17 residues. The CDR3 sequence: CASSPRGHPFETYEQYF. In nucleotides, the CDR3 is TGTGCCAGCAGCCCGCGGGGACACCCGTTTGAGACCTACGAGCAGTACTTC.

As regards this clone: Other DNA sequences within the sample encode an identical CDR3. In DNA, the CDR3 is TGTGCCAGCAGCTTAGCCGGTAGATCCTACGAGCAGTACTTC. Translating gives CASSLAGRSYEQYF. V usage is TRBV7-2 and J usage is TRBJ2-7; D gene unclear. The V gene lost 0 bases and the J gene lost 1 base, with 7 bases spanning the gap. The germline CDR1 and CDR2 sequences are SGHTA and FQGNSA. The CDR3 covers 14 residues.

The chain is built from TRBV5-4 and TRBJ2-5; TRBD2 agrees at 11 bases. The trim removed 3 bases at V and 0 bases at J, leaving 4 bases unmatched. The CDR3 totals 16 residues. Germline CDR1 is SGHNT and CDR2 is YYREEE (reference sequence). The CDR3 loop is CASSYPTSGDQETQYF. The CDR3 DNA reads TGTGCCAGCAGCTACCCGACTAGCGGGGACCAAGAGACCCAGTACTTC.

A single count supports this clone. The chain combines TRBV7-9 with TRBJ2-3, with D perhaps TRBD1 (5 bases). The V gene lost 6 bases and the J gene lost 6 bases, with 7 bases spanning the gap. Germline CDR1 reads SEHNR; CDR2 reads FQNEAQ (reference sequence). This CDR3 comprises 11 residues. CDR3 loop: CASRRGDTQYF. As DNA, the CDR3 is TGTGCCAGCAGAAGGGGCGATACGCAGTATTTT.

V gene TRBV4-3 combines with J gene TRBJ2-7; possibly TRBD2 for D (5 bases). This CDR3 has 14 amino acids. The germline V and J ends were trimmed by 0 bases and 6 bases, with 12 bases remaining between them. CDR1 is LGHNA and CDR2 is YSLEER in the germline V gene. DNA of the CDR3: TGCGCCAGCAGCCAAGATGGAGGCGCTGCCGAGCAGTACTTC. Its translation is CASSQDGGAAEQYF.

The rearrangement links TRBV6-2 or TRBV6-3 to TRBJ2-2; D may be TRBD1 or TRBD2 (5 bases each). CDR1 MNHEY and CDR2 SVGEGT come from the germline V gene. Trimming cost V 5 bases and J 5 bases, with 15 bases left between them. The CDR3 length is 15 residues. CDR3: CASSPTRDGTGELFF. CDR3 in DNA: TGTGCCAGCAGTCCAACCCGGGACGGGACCGGGGAGCTGTTTTTT.

A single count supports this clone. The chain is built from TRBV12-3 or TRBV12-4 and TRBJ1-3; D is undetermined. V gave up 6 bases and J gave up 8 bases, with 8 bases separating them. The length of the CDR3 is 11 residues. CDR3: CASRLGYTIYF. For the CDR3, the DNA is TGTGCCAGCAGACTTGGCTACACCATATATTTT.

The rearrangement uses TRBV6-5 and TRBJ1-1; the D gene is possibly TRBD1 (5 bases). The V and J ends lost 6 bases and 5 bases respectively, with 13 bases between them. CDR1 and CDR2 (germline): MNHEY, SVGAGI. The CDR3 runs to 13 residues. The CDR3 here is CASSRGGETEAFF. In DNA form, the CDR3 reads TGTGCCAGCAGCCGGGGGGGAGAAACTGAAGCTTTCTTT.

The table lists this clone with a few counts. The chain couples TRBV2 to TRBJ1-1, with D perhaps TRBD1 (5 bases). Germline V gene data show CDR1 as SNHLY and CDR2 as FYNNEI. Trimming removed 3 bases from V and 2 bases from J, with 10 bases in between. The CDR3 sequence is 14 residues long. The CDR3 is CASSDGQGNTEAFF. CDR3 in DNA: TGTGCCAGCAGTGATGGGCAGGGCAACACTGAAGCTTTCTTT.

The chain joins TRBV11-3 to TRBJ1-2; 9 nucleotides line up with TRBD1. V dropped 4 bases and J dropped 3; count of bases not matched to a gene: 6. Germline V gene sequence: CDR1 SGHNT, CDR2 YENEEA. The CDR3 consists of 15 residues. CDR3 nucleotides: TGTGCCAGCAGCTGGAGACAGGGGGAACACTATGGCTACACCTTC. Its protein product is CASSWRQGEHYGYTF.

The chain couples TRBV18 to TRBJ2-7; D might be TRBD1 (5 bases). CDR1 is KGHSH and CDR2 is LQKENI in the germline V gene. This CDR3 region has 12 residues. Trimming stripped 3 bases from V and 4 bases from J, with 7 bases between. CDR3 DNA sequence: TGTGCCAGCTCACCGGACAAGTACGAGCAGTACTTC. It encodes CASSPDKYEQYF.

The chain has TRBV21-1 and TRBJ1-2. TRBV21-1 is described as a pseudogene. This CDR3 is 11 amino acids long. CDR3 sequence (DNA): TGTGCTATAGGCATTCCCTATGGCTACACCTTC. It translates to CAIGIPYGYTF.

The chain combines TRBV5-5 with TRBJ1-4; TRBD1 is a possible D gene (5 bases). Between the trimmed V and J ends, which lost 0 bases and 7 bases, there was a span of 7 bases. This CDR3 is built from 13 residues. CDR1 is SGHKS, CDR2 YYEKEE, per germline (reference sequence). The CDR3 is CASSLVGGEKLFF. CDR3 nucleotide sequence: TGTGCCAGCAGCTTGGTGGGGGGTGAAAAACTGTTTTTT.

This clone was picked up one time. V and J are TRBV2 and TRBJ2-4, with D unresolved. CDR1 and CDR2 from the germline V gene are SNHLY and FYNNEI. V was clipped by 4 bases and J by 7 bases, with 11 bases between them. CDR3 size: 13 residues. CDR3 coding DNA: TGTGCCAGCAGTGTATTTGGAGCGAACATTCAGTACTTC. As protein: CASSVFGANIQYF.

This chain uses TRBV4-3 with TRBJ2-1; D not resolved. The CDR3 covers 14 residues. V lost 1 base and J 0 bases, leaving 4 bases between the germline ends. Per germline, CDR1 LGHNA and CDR2 YSLEER. The CDR3 region has the DNA TGCGCCAGCAGCCAAGTCCACTCCTACAATGAGCAGTTCTTC. This sequence encodes CASSQVHSYNEQFF.

This clone has just one count. This chain connects TRBV5-4 to TRBJ2-5; D tentatively reads TRBD1 or TRBD2 (5 bases each). Germline loops: CDR1 SGHNT, CDR2 YYREEE (reference sequence). V was shortened by 5 bases and J by 3 bases, with 14 bases between the two germline ends. This CDR3 has 14 amino acids. CDR3 sequence reads: CASRQEVNEETQYF. CDR3 DNA: TGTGCCAGCAGACAGGAGGTGAATGAAGAGACCCAGTACTTC.